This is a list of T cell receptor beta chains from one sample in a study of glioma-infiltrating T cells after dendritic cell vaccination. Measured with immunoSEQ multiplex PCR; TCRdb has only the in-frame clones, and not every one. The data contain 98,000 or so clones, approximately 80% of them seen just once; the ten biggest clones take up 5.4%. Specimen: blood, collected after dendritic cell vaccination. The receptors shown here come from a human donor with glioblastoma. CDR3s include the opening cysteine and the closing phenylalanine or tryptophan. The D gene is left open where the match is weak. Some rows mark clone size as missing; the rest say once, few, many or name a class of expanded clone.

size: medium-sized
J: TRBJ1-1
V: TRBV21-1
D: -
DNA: TGTGCCAGCAGCAAATACAGCCTCGCGGGCACTGAAGCTTTCTTT
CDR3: CASSKYSLAGTEAFF

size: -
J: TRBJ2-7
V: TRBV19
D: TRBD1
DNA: TGTGCCAGTAGTCGGGACAGTTTAGGGTACGAGCAGTACTTC
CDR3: CASSRDSLGYEQYF

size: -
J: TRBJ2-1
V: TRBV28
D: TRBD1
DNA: TGTGCCAGCAGTTCCCAACAGGGGTCCCGGAATGAGCAGTTCTTC
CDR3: CASSSQQGSRNEQFF

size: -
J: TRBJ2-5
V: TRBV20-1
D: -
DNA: TGCAGTGCTAGCCAGGGAGAGACCCAGTACTTC
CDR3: CSASQGETQYF

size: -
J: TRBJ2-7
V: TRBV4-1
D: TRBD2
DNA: TGCGCCAGCAGCCACCCTCCGGGGATAGCGGGGACCCGGTCCTACGAGCAGTACTTC
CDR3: CASSHPPGIAGTRSYEQYF

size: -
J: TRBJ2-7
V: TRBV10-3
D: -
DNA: TGTGCCATCAGTGAGTCGATAGTTCGCGAGCAGTACTTC
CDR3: CAISESIVREQYF

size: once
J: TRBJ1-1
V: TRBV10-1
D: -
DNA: TGCGCCAGCAGCGATCCCTTGAGCGGCACTGAAGCTTTCTTT
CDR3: CASSDPLSGTEAFF

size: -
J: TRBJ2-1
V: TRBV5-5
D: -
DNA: TGTGCCAGCAGCTTGGGGGACACGCGCTACAATGAGCAGTTCTTC
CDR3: CASSLGDTRYNEQFF

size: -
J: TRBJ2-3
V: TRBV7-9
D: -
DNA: TGTGCCAGCAGCTTTAGCGGAAGCACAGATACGCAGTATTTT
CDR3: CASSFSGSTDTQYF

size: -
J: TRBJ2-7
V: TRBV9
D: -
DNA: TGTGCCAGCAGCGTGGGGACTGGTACCTACGAGCAGTACTTC
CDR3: CASSVGTGTYEQYF

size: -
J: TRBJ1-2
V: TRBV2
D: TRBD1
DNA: TGTGCCAGCAGTACCGGGACAGCTAACTATGGCTACACCTTC
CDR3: CASSTGTANYGYTF

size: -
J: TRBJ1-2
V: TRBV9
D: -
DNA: TGTGCCAGCAGCCACCAAGTGAGTGGCTACACCTTC
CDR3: CASSHQVSGYTF

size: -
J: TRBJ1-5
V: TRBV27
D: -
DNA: TGTGCCAGCAGTTCGGGCGGAGGGCGTGCCAATCAGCCCCAGCATTTT
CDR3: CASSSGGGRANQPQHF

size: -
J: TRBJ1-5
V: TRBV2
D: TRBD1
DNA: TGTGCCAGCGCGGAACAGGGGGGACATCAGCCCCAGCATTTT
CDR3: CASAEQGGHQPQHF

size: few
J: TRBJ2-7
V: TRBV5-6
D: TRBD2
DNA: TGTGCCAGCAGCAGGGGACTAGCGGGATCCCCCTACGAGCAGTACTTC
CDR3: CASSRGLAGSPYEQYF

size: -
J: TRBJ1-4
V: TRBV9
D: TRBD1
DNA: TGTGCCAGCAGCGGGACAGGAGTAGATGAAAAACTGTTTTTT
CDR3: CASSGTGVDEKLFF

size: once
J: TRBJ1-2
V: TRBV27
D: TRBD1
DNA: TGTGCCAGCAGTTTAAGGATCGGACAGGCCCCCACGGCTTATGGCTACACCTTC
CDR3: CASSLRIGQAPTAYGYTF

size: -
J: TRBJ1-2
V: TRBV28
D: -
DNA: TGTGCCAGCACTCTTACAGATCGCGCGGGACTGATCTATGGCTACACCTTC
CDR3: CASTLTDRAGLIYGYTF

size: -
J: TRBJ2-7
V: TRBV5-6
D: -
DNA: TGTGCCAGCAGCTTGGGGCGGTGGTACGAGCAGTACTTC
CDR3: CASSLGRWYEQYF

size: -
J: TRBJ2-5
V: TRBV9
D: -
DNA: TGTGCCAGCAGCCCCCCGCAGGGCGAGGAGACCCAGTACTTC
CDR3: CASSPPQGEETQYF

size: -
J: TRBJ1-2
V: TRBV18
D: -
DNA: TGTGCCAGCTCACCACCTGGATCACAGAGCTATGGCTACACCTTC
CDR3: CASSPPGSQSYGYTF

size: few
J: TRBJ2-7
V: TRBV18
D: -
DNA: TGTGCCAGCTCACCTTACAGACAAGCTTCATACTACGAGCAGTACTTC
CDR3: CASSPYRQASYYEQYF

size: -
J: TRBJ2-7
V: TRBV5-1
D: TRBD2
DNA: TGCGCCAGCAGCCGCCGGGGGGAGGCCTCCTACGAGCAGTACTTC
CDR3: CASSRRGEASYEQYF

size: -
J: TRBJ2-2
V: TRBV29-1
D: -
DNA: TGCAGCGTTGGCGGGGCCGGGGAGCTGTTTTTT
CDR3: CSVGGAGELFF

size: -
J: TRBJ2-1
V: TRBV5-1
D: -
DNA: TGCGCCAGCAGCTTGGTACAGGCCAAACACGGGCAGTTCTTC
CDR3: CASSLVQAKHGQFF

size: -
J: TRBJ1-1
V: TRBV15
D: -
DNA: TGTGCCACCAGCAGAGGGGGAGGGAGCACTGAAGCTTTCTTT
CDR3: CATSRGGGSTEAFF

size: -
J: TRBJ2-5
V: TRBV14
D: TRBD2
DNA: TGTGCCAGCAGCCAAGATTGGGGGGGCCAAGAGACCCAGTACTTC
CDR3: CASSQDWGGQETQYF